This is a list of T cell receptor beta chains from one sample in a study of T cell responses to AZD1222 COVID-19 vaccine. Generated by immunoSEQ multiplex PCR, the TCRdb table keeps only in-frame clones and is missing some. Here the sample spans roughly 93,000 clones, approximately 86% being singletons. Source: peripheral blood, taken on day 0 of AZD1222 vaccination. The source is an adult in good health. Each CDR3 is given with its conserved first and last residue. A D gene is named only where the DNA matches it firmly. Clone size appears in some rows only: once, few, many, or a class for an expanded clone.

V gene	clone size	J gene	D gene	CDR3 DNA	CDR3 protein
TRBV6-5	-	TRBJ2-3	-	TGTGCCAGCAGTTACGCTGGCGCAGATACGCAGTATTTT	CASSYAGADTQYF
TRBV3-1/TRBV3-2	once	TRBJ2-1	-	TGTGCCAGCAGCCAGGGATTGGGGAGCTCCTACAATGAGCAGTTCTTC	CASSQGLGSSYNEQFF
TRBV19	-	TRBJ1-3	-	TGTGCCAGTAGTATAGATGGGCAGGACTCCAACACCATATATTTT	CASSIDGQDSNTIYF
TRBV18	-	TRBJ2-7	TRBD1	TGTGCCAGCTCACCCCGGGACAGAGTCTACGAGCAGTACTTC	CASSPRDRVYEQYF
TRBV2	once	TRBJ1-4	TRBD1	TGTGCCAGCAGTGATCCGGGACAGGGAGAGCAAAAACTGTTTTTT	CASSDPGQGEQKLFF
TRBV5-1	-	TRBJ2-5	TRBD1	TGCGCCAGCAGTTTAAGGGACAGGGGAGCGTTTGAGACCCAGTACTTC	CASSLRDRGAFETQYF
TRBV4-1	-	TRBJ2-1	TRBD2	TGCGCCAGCAGCCAAGGGACTAGTCGGGTCTTC	CASSQGTSRVF
TRBV2	-	TRBJ1-5	TRBD1	TGTGCCAGCAGTGATTTGGCAGGGGGAGAGCCCCAGCATTTT	CASSDLAGGEPQHF
TRBV12-5	-	TRBJ2-7	-	TGTGCTAGTGGGGCAGAAAACTCCTACGAGCAGTACTTC	CASGAENSYEQYF
TRBV11-2	-	TRBJ1-3	-	TGTGCCAGCAGCCCTAGACAGGATTTCTCTGGAAACACCATATATTTT	CASSPRQDFSGNTIYF
TRBV11-2	-	TRBJ2-5	TRBD2	TGTGCCAGCAGCCCTTCCTGGACTAGCGGGAGGGGGGAGACCCAGTACTTC	CASSPSWTSGRGETQYF
TRBV30	-	TRBJ2-7	TRBD1	TGTGCCTGGAGCAGACAGGGATATTCCTACGAGCAGTACTTC	CAWSRQGYSYEQYF
TRBV11-1	-	TRBJ2-7	-	TGTGCCAGCAGCTTAATCCGGACAGGCGGGGCGCAGTACTTC	CASSLIRTGGAQYF
TRBV29-1	once	TRBJ2-7	-	TGCAGCGTTGGCAGTGCCTACGAGCAGTACTTC	CSVGSAYEQYF
TRBV12-3/TRBV12-4	-	TRBJ2-2	-	TGTGCCAGCAGTTTGCGGAACACCGGGGAGCTGTTTTTT	CASSLRNTGELFF
TRBV3-1/TRBV3-2	-	TRBJ2-7	-	TGTGCCAGCAGCTTCACAGGGCCCTACGAGCAGTACTTC	CASSFTGPYEQYF
TRBV29-1	-	TRBJ2-7	TRBD2	TGCAGCGTTTACTCCGGGACTAGTCTCGGCGAGCAGTACTTC	CSVYSGTSLGEQYF
TRBV2	once	TRBJ2-5	-	TGTGCCAGCAGTTCTAGCGAGACCCAGTACTTC	CASSSSETQYF
TRBV4-1	-	TRBJ2-5	-	TGCGCCAGCAGCCAATTCCAGGGTCAAGAGACCCAGTACTTC	CASSQFQGQETQYF
TRBV4-3	-	TRBJ2-3	-	TGCGCCAGCAGCCAAGATTTTGGCGGTAGCACAGATACGCAGTATTTT	CASSQDFGGSTDTQYF
TRBV6-5	-	TRBJ2-3	TRBD2	TGTGCCACAGCCCCCCTAGCGGGGTCCACAGATACGCAGTATTTT	CATAPLAGSTDTQYF
TRBV19	once	TRBJ2-1	TRBD2	TGTGCCAGTAGTACGACTAGCGGGGTGAACAATGAGCAGTTCTTC	CASSTTSGVNNEQFF
TRBV19	-	TRBJ2-1	-	TGTGCCAGTAGGCTGCGGGGAGGGGGTAGCTACAATGAGCAGTTCTTC	CASRLRGGGSYNEQFF
TRBV7-8	few	TRBJ2-1	-	TGTGCCAGCAGCTCCGTCCCAACAGGGTTAGAATACAATGAGCAGTTCTTC	CASSSVPTGLEYNEQFF